This T cell receptor beta chain emerged from a study of Tregs in tolerant kidney transplant recipients. Study-wide findings and caveats: This study did not directly address biological reproducibility. Some patients' samples used different primers over time, so nucleotide sequences weren't comparable.

There are 11 residues in the CDR3. Germline-derived CDR1 and CDR2 are SQVTM and ANQGSEA. V was shortened by 7 bases and J by 7 bases, with 13 bases between the two germline ends. Mixed chimerism was transient after nonmyeloablative marrow transplants from related graft donors. Unstimulated Tregs (CD4+CD25+CD127-) and CD4+CD25- non-Tregs were sorted from PBMCs. A remark on this clone: Its matching antigen is unknown.

TCRdb's copy holds only in-frame clones and misses some; the assay was immunoSEQ multiplex PCR. Of 100,000 or so clones in the sample, more than 85% were seen once. Sequencing was performed on CD4+ T cells from blood (PBMCs), taken 12 months after the transplant. The source of this sequence is a human patient who received a combined kidney and bone marrow transplant. The T cells may partly be graft donor cells. The chain is built from TRBV29-1 and TRBJ1-1, with D maybe TRBD1 (5 bases). The chain's CDR3 is CSATAGHEAFF. The CDR3 DNA sequence: TGCAGCGCTACTGCAGGGCATGAAGCTTTCTTT. The whole variable domain, remainder taken from reference TRBV29-1 and TRBJ1-1, is SAVISQKPSRDICQRGTSLTIQCQVDSQVTMMFWYRQQPGQSLTLIATANQGSEATYESGFVIDKFPISRPNLTFSTLTVSNMSPEDSSIYLCSATAGHEAFFGQGTRLTVV.